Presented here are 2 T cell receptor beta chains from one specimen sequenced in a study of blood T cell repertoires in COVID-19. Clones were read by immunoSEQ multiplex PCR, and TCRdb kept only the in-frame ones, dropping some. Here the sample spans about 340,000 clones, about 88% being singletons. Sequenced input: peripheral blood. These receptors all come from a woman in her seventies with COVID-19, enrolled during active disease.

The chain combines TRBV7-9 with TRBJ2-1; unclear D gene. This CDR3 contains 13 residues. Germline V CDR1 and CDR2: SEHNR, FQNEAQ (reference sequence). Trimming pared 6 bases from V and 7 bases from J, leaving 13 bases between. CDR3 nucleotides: TGTGCCAGCAGGCATAGCCTTGGGAATGAGCAGTTCTTC. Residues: CASRHSLGNEQFF.

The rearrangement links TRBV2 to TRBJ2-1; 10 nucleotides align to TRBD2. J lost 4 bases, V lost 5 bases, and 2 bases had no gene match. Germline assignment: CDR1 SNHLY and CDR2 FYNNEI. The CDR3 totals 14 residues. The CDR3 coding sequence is TGTGCCAGCAGTCCGGGACTAGCGTACAATGAGCAGTTCTTC. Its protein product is CASSPGLAYNEQFF.